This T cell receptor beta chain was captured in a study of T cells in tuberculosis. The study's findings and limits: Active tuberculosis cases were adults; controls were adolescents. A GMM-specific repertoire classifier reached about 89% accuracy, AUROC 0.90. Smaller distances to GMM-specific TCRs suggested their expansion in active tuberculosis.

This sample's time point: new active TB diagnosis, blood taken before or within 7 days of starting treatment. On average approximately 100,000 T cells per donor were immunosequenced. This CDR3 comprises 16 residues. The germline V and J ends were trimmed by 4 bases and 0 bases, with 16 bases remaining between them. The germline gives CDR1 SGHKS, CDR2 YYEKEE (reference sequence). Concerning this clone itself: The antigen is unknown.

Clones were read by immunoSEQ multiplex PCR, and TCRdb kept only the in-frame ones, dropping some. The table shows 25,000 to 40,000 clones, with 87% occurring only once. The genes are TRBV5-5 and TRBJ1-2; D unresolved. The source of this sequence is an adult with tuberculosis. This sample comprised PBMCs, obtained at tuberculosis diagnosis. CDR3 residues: CASSLVGGITNYGYTF. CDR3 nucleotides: TGTGCCAGCAGCCTGGTGGGAGGGATTACTAACTATGGCTACACCTTC.